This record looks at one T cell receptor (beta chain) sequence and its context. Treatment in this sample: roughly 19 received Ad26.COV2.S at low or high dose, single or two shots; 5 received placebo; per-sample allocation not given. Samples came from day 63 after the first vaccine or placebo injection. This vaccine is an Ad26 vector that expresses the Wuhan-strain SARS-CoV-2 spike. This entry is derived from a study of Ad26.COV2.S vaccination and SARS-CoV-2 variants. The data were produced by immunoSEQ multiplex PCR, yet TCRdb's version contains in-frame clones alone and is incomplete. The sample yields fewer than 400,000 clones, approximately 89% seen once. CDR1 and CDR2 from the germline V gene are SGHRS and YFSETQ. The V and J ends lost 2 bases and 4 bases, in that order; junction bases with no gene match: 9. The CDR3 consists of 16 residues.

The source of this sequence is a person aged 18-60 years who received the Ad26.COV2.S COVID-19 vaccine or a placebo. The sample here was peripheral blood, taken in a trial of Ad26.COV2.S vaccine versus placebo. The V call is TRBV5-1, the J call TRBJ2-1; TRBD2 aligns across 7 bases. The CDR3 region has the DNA TGCGCCAGCAGCTTAAGGACGGGAGGACCATACAATGAGCAGTTCTTC. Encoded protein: CASSLRTGGPYNEQFF.